Each of the 27 T cell receptor beta chains below was sequenced from the same sample in a study of blood T cell repertoires in COVID-19. Method: immunoSEQ multiplex PCR; TCRdb's copy keeps in-frame clones and lacks some. The table lists 95,000 to 150,000 clones, about 78% of them singletons. The sample taken for sequencing was peripheral blood. The origin of the receptors is a man aged 65 to 79 with acute or convalescent COVID-19.

This clone was counted only a few times. The rearrangement links TRBV5-4 to TRBJ1-3, with a tentative D call TRBD1 (5 bases). Trimming removed 3 bases from V and 0 bases from J, with 10 bases in between. CDR3 length equals 15 residues. Germline loops: CDR1 SGHNT, CDR2 YYREEE (reference sequence). The DNA for the CDR3 is TGTGCCAGCAGCTCAGGGCCCGCCTCTGGAAACACCATATATTTT. Translating it yields CASSSGPASGNTIYF.

The V and J genes are TRBV6-4 and TRBJ1-5; 9 bases line up with TRBD1. CDR1 is MRHNA and CDR2 is SNTAGT in the germline V gene. The CDR3 runs to 13 residues. Trimming at V came to 4 bases and at J to 7 bases, leaving 2 bases not matched to a gene. In DNA, the CDR3 is TGTGCCAGCAGTGTGGACAGGGGACAGCCCCAGCATTTT. Translating gives CASSVDRGQPQHF.

This chain uses TRBV6-1 with TRBJ2-1, with 7 bases matching TRBD2. CDR3 length equals 16 residues. V was clipped by 1 base and J by 3 bases; unmatched bases: 6. Germline CDR1 is MNHNS and CDR2 is SASEGT. DNA for the CDR3: TGTGCCAGCAGTGAAGAGGCCGGACTAGACTACAATGAGCAGTTCTTC. This gives the protein CASSEEAGLDYNEQFF.

The chain employs TRBV5-8 and TRBJ1-6, with 7 bases identical to TRBD1. The germline V gene encodes CDR1 SGHTS and CDR2 YDEGEE. The CDR3 runs to 16 residues. V gave up 4 bases and J gave up 0 bases; unmatched junction bases: 4. The DNA for the CDR3 is TGTGCCAGCAGCCGGGACAGCAGCTCCTATAATTCACCCCTCCACTTT. This encodes CASSRDSSSYNSPLHF.

As to this clone: Germline is not matched at one junction end, which may reflect a read error. The V call is TRBV6-1, the J call TRBJ1-5; D may be TRBD1 (5 bases). CDR3 length: 15 residues. Germline V gives CDR1 MNHNS, CDR2 SASEGT. CDR3 residues: CASREGHNSNQPQHF. DNA for the CDR3: TGTGCCAGCAGGGAAGGACACAATAGCAATCAGCCCCAGCATTTT.

The chain uses TRBV6-5 and TRBJ1-5; D gene ambiguous. This CDR3 comprises 15 residues. The germline V and J ends were trimmed by 0 bases and 4 bases, with 10 bases remaining between them. CDR1 and CDR2 from the germline V gene are MNHEY and SVGAGI. The CDR3 coding sequence is TGTGCCAGCAGTTACTCGTGGAGCGGGAATCAGCCCCAGCATTTT. This encodes CASSYSWSGNQPQHF.

The CDR3 DNA reads as TGTGCCACCAGCAGACAGCGGACAGGGGGTCAGCCCCAGCATTTT. As protein: CATSRQRTGGQPQHF. This chain joins TRBV15 and TRBJ1-5; 10 bases map to TRBD1. The CDR3 has 15 amino acids. V lost 2 bases and J lost 6; bases outside the gene matches: 4. The germline gives CDR1 LNHNV, CDR2 YYDKDF (reference sequence).

The chain employs TRBV21-1 and TRBJ1-5; the D call TRBD1 from the table was never checked on the DNA. TRBV21-1 is recorded as a pseudogene. The CDR3 consists of 16 residues. The CDR3 spells CASSKRYRGRNQPQHF. The CDR3 nucleotides read TGTGCCAGCAGCAAACGGTACAGGGGACGCAATCAGCCCCAGCATTTT.

This clone was counted a few times. This sequence joins TRBV5-6 and TRBJ2-1; 7 bases match TRBD1. Germline loops: CDR1 SGHDT, CDR2 YYEEEE. Trimming cost V 5 bases and J 6 bases; bases outside gene matches: 5. The CDR3 contains 13 residues. CDR3 residues: CASRVGTVNEQFF. In DNA form, the CDR3 reads TGTGCCAGCAGAGTAGGGACAGTCAATGAGCAGTTCTTC.

This chain uses TRBV19 with TRBJ2-3, with TRBD2 identical over 15 bases. Germline V gene sequence: CDR1 LNHDA, CDR2 SQIVND (reference sequence). V dropped 8 bases and J dropped 0; count of bases not matched to a gene: 9. The CDR3 sequence is 18 residues long. CDR3 DNA: TGTGCCAGTCCGGGACTAGCGGGGGGACCCTCTAGCACAGATACGCAGTATTTT. This translates into CASPGLAGGPSSTDTQYF.

The chain joins TRBV7-3 to TRBJ2-3, with 9 nucleotides matching TRBD2. J gave up 5 bases and V 2 bases, and 11 bases lay outside the gene matches. This CDR3 is built from 17 residues. CDR1 is SGHTA and CDR2 is FQGTGA in the germline V gene. CDR3 residues: CASSLLGGGALEDTQYF. Here the CDR3 DNA reads TGTGCCAGCAGCTTATTGGGCGGGGGGGCCCTTGAAGATACGCAGTATTTT.

The chain recombines TRBV6-5 with TRBJ1-3; no reliable D call. The V gene lost 5 bases and the J gene lost 4 bases, with 9 bases spanning the gap. This CDR3 spans 13 amino acids. Germline CDR1 is MNHEY and CDR2 is SVGAGI. In nucleotides, the CDR3 is TGTGCCAGCAGTCCACCGACAGGAAACACCATATATTTT. Translated, it gives CASSPPTGNTIYF.

V is TRBV18 and J is TRBJ2-5; 10 positions match TRBD2. Unmatched junction bases numbered 9, after V lost 1 base and J lost 1 base. The germline V gene has CDR1 KGHSH and CDR2 LQKENI. This CDR3 region has 18 residues. The CDR3 region has the DNA TGTGCCAGCTCACCACGAATTTCCCGGACTAGCGGCCAAGAGACCCAGTACTTC. It translates to CASSPRISRTSGQETQYF. The whole variable domain, remainder taken from reference TRBV18 and TRBJ2-5, is NAGVMQNPRHLVRRRGQEARLRCSPMKGHSHVYWYRQLPEEGLKFMVYLQKENIIDESGMPKERFSAEFPKEGPSILRIQQVVRGDSAAYFCASSPRISRTSGQETQYFGPGTRLLVL.

The CDR3 reads CASSEYGTGGFSRVSYTF. The CDR3 nucleotides read TGTGCCAGCAGTGAATATGGGACAGGGGGATTCTCCCGTGTGTCCTACACCTTC. The chain employs TRBV25-1 and TRBJ1-2, with TRBD1 identical over 11 bases. CDR3 size: 18 residues. Per germline, CDR1 MGHDK and CDR2 SYGVNS. V was pared by 0 bases and J by 10 bases, with 16 bases of the junction left unmatched.

The chain is built from TRBV18 and TRBJ2-5; 9 nucleotides match TRBD2. CDR1 and CDR2 from the germline V gene are KGHSH and LQKENI. After removal of 0 bases from V and 5 bases from J, the junction contained 7 bases not matched to a gene. The CDR3 has 16 amino acids. CDR3 protein: CASSPPVAGGMETQYF. CDR3 sequence (DNA): TGTGCCAGCTCACCACCGGTGGCGGGGGGGATGGAGACCCAGTACTTC.

The CDR3 DNA sequence: TGTGCCAGCAGCCAATTGGCTAGCGGGGAAGATGAGCAGTTCTTC. Translation gives CASSQLASGEDEQFF. The chain carries TRBV3-1 (or the pseudogene TRBV3-2) and TRBJ2-1; TRBD2 aligns across 9 bases. The J segment lost 8 bases and the V segment lost 2 bases, leaving 7 bases of the junction unmatched. CDR1 LGHDT and CDR2 YNNKEL come from the germline V gene (reference sequence). The CDR3 length is 15 residues.

The V and J genes are TRBV3-1 (or the pseudogene TRBV3-2) and TRBJ2-1, with 8 bases matching TRBD1. This CDR3 has 14 residues. The V gene end was trimmed by 4 bases and the J gene end by 5 bases; junction bases not matched to a gene: 4. Germline V gives CDR1 LGHDT, CDR2 YNNKEL (reference sequence). The CDR3 reads CASSPTDRDNEQFF. CDR3 nucleotides: TGTGCCAGCAGCCCGACGGACAGGGACAATGAGCAGTTCTTC.

The chain joins TRBV3-1 (or the pseudogene TRBV3-2) to TRBJ1-5; TRBD1 might be the D (5 bases). This CDR3 has 14 residues. The germline V gene encodes CDR1 LGHDT and CDR2 YNNKEL (reference sequence). Trimming shortened V by 6 bases and J by 6 bases, and 15 bases separated the two germline ends. DNA for the CDR3: TGTGCCAGCAGTGAATCAGGGCCCTCTCAGCCCCAGCATTTT. Protein sequence: CASSESGPSQPQHF.

A single count supports this clone. The chain has TRBV2 and TRBJ1-5, with D unclear. Deletions cut 7 bases from V and 2 bases from J, with 15 bases between. The CDR3 loop spans 15 amino acids. The germline gives CDR1 SNHLY, CDR2 FYNNEI. CDR3 sequence (DNA): TGTGCCAGCACCGGAAACAGTATCGGCAATCAGCCCCAGCATTTT. Translating it yields CASTGNSIGNQPQHF.

Of note for this clone: One end of the junction is discordant with germline, which a read error may explain. This chain connects TRBV9 to TRBJ2-5; 9 nucleotides match TRBD2. The germline V gene encodes CDR1 SGDLS and CDR2 YYNGEE. This CDR3 is 14 amino acids long. CDR3 in amino acids: CASSRTSAQEAQYF. The CDR3 coding sequence is TGTGCCAGCAGCAGGACTAGCGCGCAAGAGGCCCAGTACTTC.

This chain uses TRBV7-3 with TRBJ1-1; 7 nucleotides align to TRBD1. V trimming: 5 bases; J trimming: 2 bases; junction bases outside the gene matches: 14. The CDR3 loop spans 17 amino acids. Germline CDR1 reads SGHTA; CDR2 reads FQGTGA. The CDR3 here is CASSPRHLGQINTEAFF. CDR3 nucleotide sequence: TGTGCCAGCAGCCCACGCCACTTGGGACAGATTAACACTGAAGCTTTCTTT. Combining the CDR3 with reference TRBV7-3 and TRBJ1-1 gives the whole variable domain GAGVSQTPSNKVTEKGKYVELRCDPISGHTALYWYRQSLGQGPEFLIYFQGTGAADDSGLPNDRFFAVRPEGSVSTLKIQRTERGDSAVYLCASSPRHLGQINTEAFFGQGTRLTVV.

The chain recombines TRBV7-9 with TRBJ2-7, with D perhaps matching TRBD1 (6 bases). Between the trimmed V and J ends, which lost 5 bases and 0 bases, there was a span of 11 bases. The CDR3 is 14 amino acids. Germline CDR1 and CDR2: SEHNR and FQNEAQ (reference sequence). In DNA form, the CDR3 reads TGTGCCAGCAGCCTAGAGGGACACTCCTACGAGCAGTACTTC. This codes for CASSLEGHSYEQYF.

The rearrangement uses TRBV12-3 or TRBV12-4 and TRBJ1-2; D unclear. This CDR3 comprises 13 residues. Trimming removed 0 bases at V and 4 bases at J, with 6 bases between. The CDR3 here is CASSLASSYGYTF. CDR3 DNA sequence: TGTGCCAGCAGTTTAGCCTCCAGCTATGGCTACACCTTC.

The chain recombines TRBV4-1 with TRBJ2-3; tentatively, D is TRBD2 (7 bases). This CDR3 contains 17 residues. Trimming stripped 2 bases from V and 2 bases from J, with 17 bases between. Germline V CDR1 and CDR2: MGHRA, YSYEKL. CDR3 in DNA: TGCGCCAGCAGCCAAAGGGGGGGTAGGTGGGACACAGATACGCAGTATTTT. Translated, it gives CASSQRGGRWDTDTQYF.

The genes are TRBV12-5 and TRBJ2-2; TRBD1 agrees at 10 bases. The germline gives CDR1 LGHNT, CDR2 FRNRAP. Trimming removed 1 base from V and 4 bases from J; junction bases left unmatched: 3. This CDR3 contains 16 residues. The CDR3 spells CASGLGDRGATGELFF. The CDR3 DNA reads as TGTGCTAGTGGTTTGGGGGACAGGGGAGCCACCGGGGAGCTGTTTTTT.

CDR3 sequence: CASSLYPGQVGNTEAFF. CDR3 nucleotides: TGCGCCAGCAGCTTGTACCCCGGACAGGTGGGGAACACTGAAGCTTTCTTT. The chain is built from TRBV5-1 and TRBJ1-1; 7 bases are a match to TRBD1. Trimming removed 1 base from V and 1 base from J; junction bases left unmatched: 10. CDR1 and CDR2 (germline): SGHRS, YFSETQ. The CDR3 loop spans 17 amino acids.

This clone came up a few times. Here the CDR3 DNA reads TGTGCCAGCAGCCAGGACAGCTATGGCTACACCTTC. Amino acids: CASSQDSYGYTF. The chain employs TRBV7-3 and TRBJ1-2, with D perhaps matching TRBD1 (6 bases). Trimming stripped 5 bases from V and 4 bases from J, with 8 bases between. The V gene's germline CDR1 is SGHTA and CDR2 FQGTGA. The CDR3 spans 12 residues.